In its sample, the clone carrying this TCR beta chain was seen a few times. Its antigen is not identified. Germline assignment: CDR1 SGHTA and CDR2 FQGTGA. The CDR3 extends over 17 amino acids. V gave up 4 bases and J gave up 0 bases, with 17 bases separating them. Of the isolated RNA, all was reverse transcribed, and so the sequenced material was expressed TCRB transcripts. Libraries were prepared by immunoSEQ multiplex PCR; TCRdb keeps only in-frame clonotypes and omits some of them. The sample consists of about 620,000 clones, around 15% of them appearing once. The entry originates in a study of beta chain features in type 1 diabetes. Study conclusions and caveats: A potential PCR bias toward shorter templates would be equal in patient and control samples. A definitive answer on HLA type influencing TCRB rearrangement was not reached here. Reduced insertions and increased deletions marked VDJ junctions in type 1 diabetes patients.

This sequence was found in a man between 18 and 29 years old in good health. The sample was naive CD4+ T cells from blood. The rearrangement links TRBV7-3 to TRBJ2-3; D is tentatively TRBD1 or TRBD2 (5 bases each). CDR3 amino acids: CASSWGRRTASTDTQYF. The DNA of the CDR3 is TGTGCCAGCAGCTGGGGACGGCGGACGGCTAGCACAGATACGCAGTATTTT.